Listed below are T cell receptor beta chains from one sample, sequenced in a study of T-cell reconstitution after alpha-beta-depleted transplantation in children. TCRdb reprocessed the PCR reads via MiXCR and lists one record per CDR3 protein. Of about 400,000 distinct CDR3 sequences detected, 20% appear once; the ten largest clones hold approximately 3.8%. The source material was PBMCs from the stem cell graft donor, sampled from the stem cell graft. The receptor set was obtained from a human donor who donated a stem cell graft to a child with acute myeloid leukemia. CDR3s include the opening cysteine and the closing phenylalanine or tryptophan. A D gene is named only where the DNA matches it firmly. Only some rows state a clone size, as once, few, many or a class for expanded clones.

CDR3 | DNA | D | V | size | J
CSVEGGVQSTDTQYF | TGCAGCGTTGAAGGGGGAGTACAGTCAACAGATACGCAGTATTTT | - | TRBV29-1 | many | TRBJ2-3
CSARDLDRGHSDTQYF | TGCAGTGCTAGAGATTTGGACAGGGGGCACTCAGATACGCAGTATTTT | TRBD1 | TRBV20-1 | - | TRBJ2-3
CASRDLPVSRLSSYNEQFF | TGTGCCAGCAGAGACCTACCCGTCTCGCGGCTGAGCTCCTACAATGAGCAGTTCTTC | - | TRBV28 | once | TRBJ2-1
CASSLGGTETFGDEQFF | TGCGCCAGCAGCTTGGGGGGGACAGAGACATTTGGTGATGAGCAGTTCTTC | TRBD1 | TRBV5-1 | few | TRBJ2-1
CSARGTTDEKLFF | TGCAGTGCCCGCGGGACAACGGATGAAAAACTGTTTTTT | - | TRBV20-1 | - | TRBJ1-4
CASSDRGTIYEQYF | TGTGCCAGCAGTGACAGGGGTACCATCTACGAGCAGTACTTC | - | TRBV25-1 | - | TRBJ2-7
CATSAGQGYEQYF | TGTGCCACCAGTGCGGGACAGGGGTACGAGCAGTACTTC | TRBD1 | TRBV24-1 | - | TRBJ2-7
CASSPQGRGSYEQYF | TGTGCCAGCAGCCCACAGGGGAGGGGATCCTACGAGCAGTACTTC | - | TRBV6-1 | - | TRBJ2-7
CSARAPGPYEQYF | TGCAGTGCTAGAGCTCCAGGTCCCTACGAGCAGTACTTC | - | TRBV20-1 | many | TRBJ2-7
CSARLQGSLDTQYF | TGCAGTGCTAGGCTTCAGGGGAGTTTGGATACGCAGTATTTT | - | TRBV20-1 | - | TRBJ2-3